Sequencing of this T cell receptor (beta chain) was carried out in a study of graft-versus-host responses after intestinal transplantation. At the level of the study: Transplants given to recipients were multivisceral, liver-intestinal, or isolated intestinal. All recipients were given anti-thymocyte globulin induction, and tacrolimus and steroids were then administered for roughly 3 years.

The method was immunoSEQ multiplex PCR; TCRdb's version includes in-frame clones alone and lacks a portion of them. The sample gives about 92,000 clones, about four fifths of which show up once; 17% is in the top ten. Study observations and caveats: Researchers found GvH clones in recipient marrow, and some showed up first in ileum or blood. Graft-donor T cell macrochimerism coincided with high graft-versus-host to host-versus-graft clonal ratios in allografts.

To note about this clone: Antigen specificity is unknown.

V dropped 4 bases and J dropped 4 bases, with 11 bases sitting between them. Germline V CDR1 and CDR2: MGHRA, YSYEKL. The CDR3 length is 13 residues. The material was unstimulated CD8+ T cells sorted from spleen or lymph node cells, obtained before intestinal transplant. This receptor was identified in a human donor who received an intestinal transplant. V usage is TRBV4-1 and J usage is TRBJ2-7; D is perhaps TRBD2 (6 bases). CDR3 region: CASSPGLLYEQYF. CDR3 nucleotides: TGCGCCAGCAGCCCGGGACTGCTATACGAGCAGTACTTC.